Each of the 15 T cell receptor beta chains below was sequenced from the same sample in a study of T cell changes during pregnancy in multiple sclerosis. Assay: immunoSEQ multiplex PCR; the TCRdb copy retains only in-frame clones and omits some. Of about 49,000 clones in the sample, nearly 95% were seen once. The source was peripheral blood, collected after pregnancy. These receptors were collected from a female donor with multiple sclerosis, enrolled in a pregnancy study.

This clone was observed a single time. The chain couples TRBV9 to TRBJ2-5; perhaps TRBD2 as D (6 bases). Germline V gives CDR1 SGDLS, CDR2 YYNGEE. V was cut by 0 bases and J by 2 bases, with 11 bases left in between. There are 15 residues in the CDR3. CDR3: CASSVGPGGQETQYF. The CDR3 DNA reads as TGTGCCAGCAGCGTAGGACCTGGGGGGCAAGAGACCCAGTACTTC.

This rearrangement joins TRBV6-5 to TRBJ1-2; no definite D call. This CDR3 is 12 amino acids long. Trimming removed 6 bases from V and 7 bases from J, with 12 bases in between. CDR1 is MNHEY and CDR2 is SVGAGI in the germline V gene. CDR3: CASRGYLGGYTF. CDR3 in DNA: TGTGCCAGCAGGGGCTATTTGGGTGGCTACACCTTC.

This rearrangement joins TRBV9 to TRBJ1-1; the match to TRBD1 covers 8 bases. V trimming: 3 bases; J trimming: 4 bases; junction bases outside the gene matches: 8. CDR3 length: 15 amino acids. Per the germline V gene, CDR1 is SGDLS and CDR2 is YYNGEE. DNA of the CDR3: TGTGCCAGCAGCGGGGCAGGGGGCTGGGGCACTGAAGCTTTCTTT. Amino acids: CASSGAGGWGTEAFF.

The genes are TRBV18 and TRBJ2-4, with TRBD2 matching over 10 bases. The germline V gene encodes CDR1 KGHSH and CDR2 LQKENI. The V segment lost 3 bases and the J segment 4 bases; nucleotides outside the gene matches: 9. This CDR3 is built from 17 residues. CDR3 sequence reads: CASSPGLAGDGKNIQYF. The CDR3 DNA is TGTGCCAGCTCACCGGGGCTAGCGGGGGATGGAAAAAACATTCAGTACTTC.

The CDR3 loop reads CASSVTSYNEQFF. CDR3 in DNA: TGTGCCAGCAGCGTCACTAGTTACAATGAGCAGTTCTTC. The rearrangement joins TRBV9 to TRBJ2-1, with D maybe TRBD2 (5 bases). CDR3 length equals 13 residues. The V end lost 2 bases, the J end lost 4 bases, and 7 bases lay between the germline ends. The germline V gene has CDR1 SGDLS and CDR2 YYNGEE. The full variable domain, its missing parts supplied by reference TRBV9 and TRBJ2-1, is DSGVTQTPKHLITATGQRVTLRCSPRSGDLSVYWYQQSLDQGLQFLIQYYNGEERAKGNILERFSAQQFPDLHSELNLSSLELGDSALYFCASSVTSYNEQFFGPGTRLTVL.

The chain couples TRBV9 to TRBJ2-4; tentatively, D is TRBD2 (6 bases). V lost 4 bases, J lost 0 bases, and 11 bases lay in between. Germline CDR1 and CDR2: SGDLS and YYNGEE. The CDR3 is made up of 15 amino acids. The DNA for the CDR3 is TGTGCCAGCAGCAATAGCGGCCTAGCCAAAAACATTCAGTACTTC. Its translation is CASSNSGLAKNIQYF.

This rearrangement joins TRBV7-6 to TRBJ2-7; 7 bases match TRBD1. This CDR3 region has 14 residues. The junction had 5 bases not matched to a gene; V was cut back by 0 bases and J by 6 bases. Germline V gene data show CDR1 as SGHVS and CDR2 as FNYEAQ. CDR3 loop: CASSLAQGVGEQYF. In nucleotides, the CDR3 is TGTGCCAGCAGCTTAGCGCAGGGGGTGGGCGAGCAGTACTTC.

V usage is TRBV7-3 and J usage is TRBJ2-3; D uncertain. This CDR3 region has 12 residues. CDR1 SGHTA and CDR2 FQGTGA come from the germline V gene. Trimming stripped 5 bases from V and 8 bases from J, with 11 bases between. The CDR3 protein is CASSHIPGTQYF. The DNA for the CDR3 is TGTGCCAGCAGCCACATCCCGGGTACGCAGTATTTT.

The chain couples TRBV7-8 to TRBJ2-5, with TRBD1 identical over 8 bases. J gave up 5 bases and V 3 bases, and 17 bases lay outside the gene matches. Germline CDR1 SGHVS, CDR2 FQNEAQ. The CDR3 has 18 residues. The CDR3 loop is CASSFRNLAGQGTETQYF. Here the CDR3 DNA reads TGTGCCAGCAGCTTTCGAAATCTTGCCGGACAGGGAACTGAGACCCAGTACTTC.

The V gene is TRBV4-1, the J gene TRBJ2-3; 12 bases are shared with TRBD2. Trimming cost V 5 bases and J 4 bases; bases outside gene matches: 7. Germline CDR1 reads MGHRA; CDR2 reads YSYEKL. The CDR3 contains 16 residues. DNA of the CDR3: TGCGCCAGCAGCGTTCGACTAGCGGGGGACGCAGATACGCAGTATTTT. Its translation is CASSVRLAGDADTQYF.

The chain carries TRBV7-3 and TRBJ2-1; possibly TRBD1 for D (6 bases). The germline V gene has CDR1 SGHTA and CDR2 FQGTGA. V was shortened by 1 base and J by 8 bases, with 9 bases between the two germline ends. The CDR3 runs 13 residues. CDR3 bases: TGTGCCAGCAGCTTAAACAGGGTCGATGAGCAGTTCTTC. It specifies CASSLNRVDEQFF.

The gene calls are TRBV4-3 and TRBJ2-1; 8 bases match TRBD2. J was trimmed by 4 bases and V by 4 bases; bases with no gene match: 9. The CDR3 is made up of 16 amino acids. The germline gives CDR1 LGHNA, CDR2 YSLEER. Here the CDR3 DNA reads TGCGCCAGCAGCCTGATGGGACTAGGGGGTTACAATGAGCAGTTCTTC. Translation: CASSLMGLGGYNEQFF.

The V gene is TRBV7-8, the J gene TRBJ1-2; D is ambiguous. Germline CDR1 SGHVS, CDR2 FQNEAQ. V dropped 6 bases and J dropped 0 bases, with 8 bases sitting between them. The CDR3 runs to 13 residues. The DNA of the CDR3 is TGTGCCAGCAGTGAGGCCACTAACTATGGCTACACCTTC. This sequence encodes CASSEATNYGYTF. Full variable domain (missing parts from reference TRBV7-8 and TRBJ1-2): GAGVSQSPRYKVAKRGQDVALRCDPISGHVSLFWYQQALGQGPEFLTYFQNEAQLDKSGLPSDRFFAERPEGSVSTLKIQRTQQEDSAVYLCASSEATNYGYTFGSGTRLTVV.

The CDR3 here is CASSLFGLANEQFF. CDR3 in DNA: TGTGCCAGCAGTTTATTTGGACTGGCTAATGAGCAGTTCTTC. This chain links TRBV7-9 with TRBJ2-1; D is possibly TRBD2 (5 bases). This CDR3 has 14 residues. Germline CDR1 SEHNR, CDR2 FQNEAQ (reference sequence). Trimming shortened V by 6 bases and J by 7 bases, and 16 bases separated the two germline ends.

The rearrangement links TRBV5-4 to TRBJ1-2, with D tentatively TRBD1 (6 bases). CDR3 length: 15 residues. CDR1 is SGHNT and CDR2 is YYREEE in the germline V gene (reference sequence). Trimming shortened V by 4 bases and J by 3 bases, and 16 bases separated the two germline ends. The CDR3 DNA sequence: TGTGCCAGCAGCCTGTCAGGGGCGGAGGACTATGGCTACACCTTC. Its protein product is CASSLSGAEDYGYTF.